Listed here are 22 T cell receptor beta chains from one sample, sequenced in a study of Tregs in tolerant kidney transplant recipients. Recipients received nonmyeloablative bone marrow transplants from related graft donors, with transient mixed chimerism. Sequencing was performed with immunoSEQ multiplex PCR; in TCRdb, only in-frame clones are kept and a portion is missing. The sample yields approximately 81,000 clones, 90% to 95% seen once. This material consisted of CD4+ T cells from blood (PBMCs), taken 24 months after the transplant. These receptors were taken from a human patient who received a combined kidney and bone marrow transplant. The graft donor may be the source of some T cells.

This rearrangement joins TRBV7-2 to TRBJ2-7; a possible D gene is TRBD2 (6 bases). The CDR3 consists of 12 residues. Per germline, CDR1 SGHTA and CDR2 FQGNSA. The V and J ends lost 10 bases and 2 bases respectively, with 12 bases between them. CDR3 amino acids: CATSSGAYEQYF. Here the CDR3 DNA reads TGTGCCACCAGTAGCGGTGCCTACGAGCAGTACTTC.

CDR3 protein: CASSPVTGEYGYTF. In DNA, the CDR3 is TGTGCCAGCTCACCAGTGACAGGGGAATATGGCTACACCTTC. The chain carries TRBV18 and TRBJ1-2; 8 bases align to TRBD1. In germline, CDR1 is KGHSH, CDR2 LQKENI. The CDR3 consists of 14 residues. After removal of 2 bases from V and 5 bases from J, the junction contained 4 bases not matched to a gene.

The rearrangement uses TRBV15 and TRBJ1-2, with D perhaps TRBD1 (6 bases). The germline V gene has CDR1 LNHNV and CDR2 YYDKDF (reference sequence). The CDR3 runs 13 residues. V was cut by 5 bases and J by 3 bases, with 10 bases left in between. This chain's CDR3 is CATSQGRHYGYTF. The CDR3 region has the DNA TGTGCCACCAGCCAGGGGCGCCACTATGGCTACACCTTC.

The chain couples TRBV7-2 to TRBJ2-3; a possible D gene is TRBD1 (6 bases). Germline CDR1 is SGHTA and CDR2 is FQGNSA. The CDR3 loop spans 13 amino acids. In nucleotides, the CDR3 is TGTGCTGGCACAGGGTTTAGCACAGATACGCAGTATTTT. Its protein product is CAGTGFSTDTQYF.

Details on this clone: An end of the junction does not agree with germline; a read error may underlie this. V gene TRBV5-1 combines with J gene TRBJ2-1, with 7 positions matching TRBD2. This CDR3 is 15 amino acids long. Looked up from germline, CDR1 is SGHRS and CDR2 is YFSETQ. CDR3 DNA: TGCGCCAGCAGCCTTACCGGGACTAAGTCAATGAGCTTGGTCTTC. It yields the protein CASSLTGTKSMSLVF.

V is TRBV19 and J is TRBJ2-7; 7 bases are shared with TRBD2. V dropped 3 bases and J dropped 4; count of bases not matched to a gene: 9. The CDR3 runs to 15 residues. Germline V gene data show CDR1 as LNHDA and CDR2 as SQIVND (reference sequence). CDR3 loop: CASSMGLAEMYEQYF. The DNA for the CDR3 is TGTGCCAGTAGTATGGGGCTAGCGGAGATGTACGAGCAGTACTTC.

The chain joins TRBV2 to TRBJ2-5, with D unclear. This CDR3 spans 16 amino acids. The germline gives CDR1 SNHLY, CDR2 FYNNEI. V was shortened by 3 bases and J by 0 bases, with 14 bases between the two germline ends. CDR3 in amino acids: CASSDLRRAHQETQYF. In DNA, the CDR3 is TGTGCCAGCAGTGACCTCAGGCGTGCACACCAAGAGACCCAGTACTTC.

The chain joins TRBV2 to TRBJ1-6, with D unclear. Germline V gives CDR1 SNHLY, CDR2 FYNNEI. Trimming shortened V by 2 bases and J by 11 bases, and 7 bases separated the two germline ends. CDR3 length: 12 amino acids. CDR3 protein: CASSETSPPLHF. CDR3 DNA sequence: TGTGCCAGCAGTGAAACGAGTCCACCCCTCCACTTT.

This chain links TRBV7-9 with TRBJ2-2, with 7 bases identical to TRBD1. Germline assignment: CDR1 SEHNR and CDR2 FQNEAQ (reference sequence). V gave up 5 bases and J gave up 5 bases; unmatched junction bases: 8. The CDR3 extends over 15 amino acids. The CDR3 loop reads CASSVTYRGTGELFF. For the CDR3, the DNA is TGTGCCAGCAGCGTAACCTACAGGGGTACCGGGGAGCTGTTTTTT.

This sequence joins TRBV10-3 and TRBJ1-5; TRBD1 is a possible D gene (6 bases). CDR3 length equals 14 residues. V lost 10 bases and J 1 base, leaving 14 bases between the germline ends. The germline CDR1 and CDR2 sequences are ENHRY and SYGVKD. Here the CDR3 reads CATTRGLSNQPQHF. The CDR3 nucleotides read TGTGCCACCACTAGGGGGTTGAGCAATCAGCCCCAGCATTTT.

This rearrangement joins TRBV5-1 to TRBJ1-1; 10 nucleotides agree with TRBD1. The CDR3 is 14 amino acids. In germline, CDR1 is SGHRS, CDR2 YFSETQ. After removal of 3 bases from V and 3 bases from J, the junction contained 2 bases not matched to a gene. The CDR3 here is CASSSGTGDTEAFF. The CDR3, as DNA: TGCGCCAGCAGCTCCGGGACAGGGGACACTGAAGCTTTCTTT.

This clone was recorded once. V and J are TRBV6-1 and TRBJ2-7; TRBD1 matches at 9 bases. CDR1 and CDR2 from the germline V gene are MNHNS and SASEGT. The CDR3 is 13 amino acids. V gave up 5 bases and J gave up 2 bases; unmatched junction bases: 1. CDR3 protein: CASSRDRAYEQYF. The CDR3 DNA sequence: TGTGCCAGCAGTCGGGACAGGGCCTACGAGCAGTACTTC.

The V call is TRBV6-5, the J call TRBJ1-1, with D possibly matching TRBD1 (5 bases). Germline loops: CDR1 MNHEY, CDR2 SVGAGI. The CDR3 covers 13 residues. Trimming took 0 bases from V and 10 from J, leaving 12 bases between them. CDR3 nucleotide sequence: TGTGCCAGCAGTTACTCGGGCAGGGTTTCAGCTTTCTTT. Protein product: CASSYSGRVSAFF.

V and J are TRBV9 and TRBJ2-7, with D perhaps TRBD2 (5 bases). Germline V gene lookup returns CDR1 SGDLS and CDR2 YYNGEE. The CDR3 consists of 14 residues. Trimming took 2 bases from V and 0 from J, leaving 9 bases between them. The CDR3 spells CASSVGGRSYEQYF. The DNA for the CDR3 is TGTGCCAGCAGCGTTGGCGGGCGCTCCTACGAGCAGTACTTC.

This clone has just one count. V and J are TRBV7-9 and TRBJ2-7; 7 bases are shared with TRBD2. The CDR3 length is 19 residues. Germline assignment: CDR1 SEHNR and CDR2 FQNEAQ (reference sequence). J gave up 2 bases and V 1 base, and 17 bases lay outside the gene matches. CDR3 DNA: TGTGCCAGCAGCTTAGTTCCCCGGTCTAGCGGAGAGGGGACCTACGAGCAGTACTTC. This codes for CASSLVPRSSGEGTYEQYF.

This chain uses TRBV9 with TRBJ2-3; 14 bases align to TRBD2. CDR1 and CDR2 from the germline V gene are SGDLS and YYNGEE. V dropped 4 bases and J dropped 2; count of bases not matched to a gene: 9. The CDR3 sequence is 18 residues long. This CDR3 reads CASSSGTSGSYNTDTQYF. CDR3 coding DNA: TGTGCCAGCAGCTCCGGGACTAGCGGGAGCTATAACACAGATACGCAGTATTTT.

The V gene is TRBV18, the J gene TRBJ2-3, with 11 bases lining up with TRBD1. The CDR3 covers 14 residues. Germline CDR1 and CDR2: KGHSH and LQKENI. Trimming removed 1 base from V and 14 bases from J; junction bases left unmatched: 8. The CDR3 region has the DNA TGTGCCAGCTCACCACTGGACAGGGGGCTGGCCGCGTATTTT. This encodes CASSPLDRGLAAYF.

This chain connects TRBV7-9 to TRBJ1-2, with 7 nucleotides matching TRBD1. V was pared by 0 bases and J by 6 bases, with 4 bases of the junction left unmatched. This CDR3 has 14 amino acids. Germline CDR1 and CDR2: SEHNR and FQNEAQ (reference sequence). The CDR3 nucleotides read TGTGCCAGCAGCTTAGCCCAGGGGGACCATGGCTACACCTTC. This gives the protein CASSLAQGDHGYTF.

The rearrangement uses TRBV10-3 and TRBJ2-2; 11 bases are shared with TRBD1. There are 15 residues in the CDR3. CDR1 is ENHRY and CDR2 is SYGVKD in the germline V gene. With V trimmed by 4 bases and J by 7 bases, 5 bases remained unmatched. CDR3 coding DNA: TGTGCCATCAGTGGGACAGGGGGCTCTGGCGGGGAGCTGTTTTTT. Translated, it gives CAISGTGGSGGELFF.

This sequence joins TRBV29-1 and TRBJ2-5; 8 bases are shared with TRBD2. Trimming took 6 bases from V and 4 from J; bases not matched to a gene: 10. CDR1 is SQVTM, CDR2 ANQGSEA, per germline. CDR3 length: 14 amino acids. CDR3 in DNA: TGCAGCGTAACCGGACTAGCATGGATAGAGACCCAGTACTTC. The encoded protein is CSVTGLAWIETQYF.

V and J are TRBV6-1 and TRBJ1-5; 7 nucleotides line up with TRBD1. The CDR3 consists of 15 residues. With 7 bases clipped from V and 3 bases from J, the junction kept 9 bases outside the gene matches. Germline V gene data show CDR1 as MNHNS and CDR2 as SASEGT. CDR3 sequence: CASNPGDSPNQPQHF. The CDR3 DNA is TGTGCCAGCAACCCAGGGGACAGCCCCAATCAGCCCCAGCATTTT.

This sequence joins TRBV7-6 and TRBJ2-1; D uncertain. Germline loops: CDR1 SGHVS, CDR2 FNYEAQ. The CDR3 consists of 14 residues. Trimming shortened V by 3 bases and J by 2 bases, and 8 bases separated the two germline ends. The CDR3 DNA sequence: TGTGCCAGCAGCTTGGGCCACACCTACAATGAGCAGTTCTTC. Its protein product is CASSLGHTYNEQFF.